This TCR beta chain was recovered during a study of glioma-infiltrating T cells (dated by TCRdb to 2016 to 2017). Background on the whole study: TCR alpha- and beta-chain repertoires were sequenced from glioma tissue, non-neoplastic brain tissue and matched peripheral blood mononuclear cells. To gauge divergence between tissue and blood T-cell populations, every tissue-infiltrating repertoire was compared against the peripheral blood repertoire from the same patient. The paired cohort comprised three low-grade glioma patients, about eight primary glioblastoma patients and three non-glioma patients contributing non-neoplastic brain tissue. What the study reported, not specific to this receptor: Group comparisons rested on small numbers: three non-neoplastic, three low-grade glioma and 7 or 8 glioblastoma patients. VJ-independent divergence between tissue and blood was found to be below expectation in non-neoplastic patients but above expectation in all gliomas, particularly low-grade gliomas. Tissue and blood shared very few CDR3 sequences, a result attributed to high CDR3 diversity and limited sampling.

In regard to this clonotype: Its binding antigen is unknown. One base away there is no much larger clone; base qualities are not given.

Relative to germline, V is 2 bases shorter and J is 13 bases shorter, with 8 bases between their ends. CDR1 and CDR2 are read off the germline V gene as MNHNS and SASEGT. From the cysteine up to the phenylalanine, the CDR3 has a length of 10 residues. Only the CDR3 region is kept as DNA, spanning 30 bases read in frame from base 1. TCR alpha and beta CDR3 regions were amplified with the iRepertoire nested amplicon-rescue multiplex PCR (arm-PCR) platform from RNA. For one-step reverse transcription and amplification, 100-400 ng of tissue mRNA or PBMC total RNA was used as input. Following bead purification, Illumina adapters were added through a secondary multiplex PCR, and the libraries were then gel-purified between 200 and 400 bp. Libraries carried internal 6-nucleotide barcodes used for demultiplexing. The libraries were sequenced on an Illumina MiSeq using 2x220 or 2x250 nucleotide paired-end reads. The authors' pipeline ran thus. Paired reads were merged with FLASH 1.2.11 and aligned to the GRCh37 human genome with BWA-MEM before extracting TRA and TRB reads. For V and J assignment, an IMGT-derived reference of cassette sequences and CDR3 motifs that included pseudogenes was used. Three-frame translation of reads was performed, and productive CDR3s were defined as those with a C...FGXG motif and no stop codons. Clonotypes were defined as unique combinations of V-J cassette pair and CDR3 amino acid sequence. Reads were filtered by Hamming distance, with the threshold set by the sequence error rate of each sample in mapped regions. TCRdb took the public reads, trimmed them with fastp at Q25, ran MiXCR for clone calling and kept in-frame beta chains. Each entry is one CDR3 protein sequence, shown with its most common DNA and genes. The V and J calls reflect TCRdb's pipeline rather than the authors' work. The sample table records about 140,000 distinct CDR3 sequences; approximately 39% of these occur just once. Clones ranked in the top ten supply more than 15% of the sample.

In this chain, TRBV6-1 is recombined with TRBJ2-5; the D gene is perhaps TRBD1, on 6 matching bases. The sequence was obtained from a human donor with low-grade glioma or glioblastoma, undergoing nonglioma brain surgery, or in good health (not recorded which). Source material: glioma tissue, nonneoplastic brain tissue, or PBMCs (not recorded which). The nucleotide sequence is given as TGTGCCAGCAGTGAAAGGGACACGTACTTC. The resulting protein is CASSERDTYF.